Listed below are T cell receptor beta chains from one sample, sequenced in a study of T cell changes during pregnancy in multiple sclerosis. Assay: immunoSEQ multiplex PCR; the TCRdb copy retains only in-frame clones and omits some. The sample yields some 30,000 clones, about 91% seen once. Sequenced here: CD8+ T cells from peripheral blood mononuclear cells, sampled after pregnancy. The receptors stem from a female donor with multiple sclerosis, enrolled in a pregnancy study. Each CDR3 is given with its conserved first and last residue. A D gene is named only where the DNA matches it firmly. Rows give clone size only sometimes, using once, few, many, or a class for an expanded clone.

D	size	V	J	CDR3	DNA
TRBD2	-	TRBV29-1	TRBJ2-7	CSVVASGFSYEQYF	TGCAGCGTTGTTGCTAGCGGATTCTCCTACGAGCAGTACTTC
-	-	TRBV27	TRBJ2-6	CASSRGSSGANVLTF	TGTGCCAGCAGTCGCGGGTCCTCTGGGGCCAACGTCCTGACTTTC
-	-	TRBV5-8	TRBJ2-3	CASSLAEVLDTQYF	TGTGCCAGCAGCTTGGCCGAGGTTTTGGATACGCAGTATTTT
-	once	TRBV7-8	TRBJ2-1	CASSQGQGEQFF	TGTGCCAGCAGTCAGGGTCAAGGGGAGCAGTTCTTC
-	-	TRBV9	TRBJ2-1	CASSVALVSEQFF	TGTGCCAGCAGCGTAGCTTTAGTAAGTGAGCAGTTCTTC
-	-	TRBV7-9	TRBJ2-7	CASTSIAAGLAPNYYEQYF	TGTGCCAGCACCTCGATCGCCGCCGGTCTAGCCCCTAACTACTACGAGCAGTACTTC
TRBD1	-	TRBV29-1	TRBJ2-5	CSVDTTGALETQYF	TGCAGCGTTGATACGACAGGGGCGCTAGAGACCCAGTACTTC
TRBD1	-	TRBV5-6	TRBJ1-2	CASSPGGSYGYTF	TGTGCCAGCAGCCCAGGGGGTAGCTATGGCTACACCTTC
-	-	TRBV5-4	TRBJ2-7	CASSLTVGSYEQYF	TGTGCCAGCAGCTTGACAGTGGGCTCCTACGAGCAGTACTTC
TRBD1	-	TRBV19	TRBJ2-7	CASSRTLDRGTYEQYF	TGTGCCAGTAGTCGTACCTTGGACAGGGGTACCTACGAGCAGTACTTC
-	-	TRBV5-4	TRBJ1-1	CASSLETGKEAFF	TGTGCCAGCAGCTTGGAGACAGGCAAGGAAGCTTTCTTT
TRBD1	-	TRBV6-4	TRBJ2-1	CASSDSEGTGGNEQFF	TGTGCCAGCAGTGACTCTGAAGGGACAGGGGGAAATGAGCAGTTCTTC
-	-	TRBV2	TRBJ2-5	CASRPSNQETQYF	TGTGCCAGCAGGCCTAGCAACCAAGAGACCCAGTACTTC
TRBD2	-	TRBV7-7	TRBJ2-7	CASSLYSGFRAYEQYF	TGTGCTAGCAGCTTGTATAGCGGGTTTCGAGCTTACGAGCAGTACTTC
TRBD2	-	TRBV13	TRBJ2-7	CASSLSRAGVGYEQYF	TGTGCCAGCAGCTTATCGCGAGCGGGAGTCGGATACGAGCAGTACTTC
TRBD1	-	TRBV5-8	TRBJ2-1	CASTDRGVDNEQFF	TGTGCCAGCACCGACAGGGGGGTCGACAATGAGCAGTTCTTC
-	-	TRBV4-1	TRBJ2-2	CASSEDGGTGELFF	TGCGCCAGCAGTGAAGACGGGGGCACCGGGGAGCTGTTTTTT
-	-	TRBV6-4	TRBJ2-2	CASSDGSTGELFF	TGTGCCAGCAGTGACGGGAGCACCGGGGAGCTGTTTTTT
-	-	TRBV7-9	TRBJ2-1	CASSQDVGLWVNEQFF	TGTGCCAGCAGCCAAGACGTAGGACTCTGGGTCAATGAGCAGTTCTTC
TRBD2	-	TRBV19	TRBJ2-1	CASSILGLAGNEQFF	TGTGCCAGTAGTATATTGGGACTAGCGGGAAATGAGCAGTTCTTC
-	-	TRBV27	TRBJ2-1	CASSLWGSEQFF	TGTGCCAGCAGTTTATGGGGCTCTGAGCAGTTCTTC
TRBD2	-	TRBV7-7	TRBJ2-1	CASSSQLAVYNEQFF	TGTGCTAGCAGCTCTCAACTAGCGGTCTACAATGAGCAGTTCTTC
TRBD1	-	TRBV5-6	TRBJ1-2	CASSGGDREGGGYTF	TGTGCCAGCAGCGGGGGGGACAGGGAAGGTGGTGGCTACACCTTC
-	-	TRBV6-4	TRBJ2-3	CASSVMGGSTDTQYF	TGTGCCAGCAGTGTTATGGGCGGGAGCACAGATACGCAGTATTTT
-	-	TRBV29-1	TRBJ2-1	CSVDGGDRVF	TGCAGCGTTGATGGAGGGGACAGAGTCTTC
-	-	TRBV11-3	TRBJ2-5	CASSPEVVWETQYF	TGTGCCAGCAGCCCTGAGGTAGTCTGGGAGACCCAGTACTTC
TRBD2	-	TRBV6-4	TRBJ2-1	CASSRTGTSGVNEQFF	TGTGCCAGCAGTAGAACCGGGACTAGCGGGGTCAATGAGCAGTTCTTC
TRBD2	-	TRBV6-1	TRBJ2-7	CASSEEGGLAVYEQYF	TGTGCCAGCAGTGAAGAGGGGGGACTAGCGGTTTACGAGCAGTACTTC
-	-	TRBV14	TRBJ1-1	CASSRSINTEAFF	TGTGCCAGCAGCCGGAGCATAAACACTGAAGCTTTCTTT
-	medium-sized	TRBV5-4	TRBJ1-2	CASRNPTRVRKGYTF	TGTGCCAGCAGAAACCCTACCCGGGTACGGAAGGGCTACACCTTC
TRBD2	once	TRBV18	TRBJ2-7	CASSPGDYPEQYF	TGTGCCAGCTCACCAGGGGACTATCCCGAGCAGTACTTC
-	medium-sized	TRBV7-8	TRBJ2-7	CASSLTRESRGYEQYF	TGTGCCAGCAGCTTAACCAGAGAGAGTCGGGGCTACGAGCAGTACTTC
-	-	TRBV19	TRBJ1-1	CASSIDVRAEAFF	TGTGCCAGTAGTATAGATGTGAGAGCTGAAGCTTTCTTT
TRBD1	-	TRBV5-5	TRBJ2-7	CASSAGQGGYEQYF	TGTGCCAGCAGTGCGGGACAGGGTGGGTACGAGCAGTACTTC
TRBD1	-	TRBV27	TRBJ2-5	CASRTNRDSSQFGTQYF	TGTGCCAGCAGAACCAATCGGGACAGCTCCCAATTCGGGACCCAGTACTTC
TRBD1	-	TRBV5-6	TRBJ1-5	CASSSGTGGIQPQHF	TGTGCCAGCAGCTCAGGGACAGGGGGCATTCAGCCCCAGCATTTT
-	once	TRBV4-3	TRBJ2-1	CASSQLLENEQFF	TGCGCCAGCAGCCAGCTACTAGAGAATGAGCAGTTCTTC
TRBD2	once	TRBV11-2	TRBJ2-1	CASGGVAGDLLGEQFF	TGTGCCAGCGGAGGTGTAGCGGGAGACCTACTTGGGGAGCAGTTCTTC
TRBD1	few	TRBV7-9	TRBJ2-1	CASSITDRGYEQFF	TGTGCCAGCAGCATTACGGACAGGGGGTATGAGCAGTTCTTC
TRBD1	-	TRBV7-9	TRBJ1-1	CASGLGQGNTEAFF	TGTGCCAGCGGACTAGGACAGGGGAACACTGAAGCTTTCTTT
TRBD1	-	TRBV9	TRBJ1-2	CASSVEDRGYTF	TGTGCCAGCAGCGTAGAGGACAGGGGCTACACCTTC
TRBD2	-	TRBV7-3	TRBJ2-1	CASSPSGNEQFF	TGTGCCAGCAGCCCTAGCGGGAATGAGCAGTTCTTC
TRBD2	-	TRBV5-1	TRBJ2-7	CASSFASGSSYEQYF	TGCGCCAGCAGCTTTGCTAGCGGGAGCTCCTACGAGCAGTACTTC
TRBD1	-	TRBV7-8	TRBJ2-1	CASSLGTDYNEQFF	TGTGCCAGCAGCCTCGGGACAGACTACAATGAGCAGTTCTTC
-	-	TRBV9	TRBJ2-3	CASSPSTDTQYF	TGTGCCAGCTCCCCTAGCACAGATACGCAGTATTTT
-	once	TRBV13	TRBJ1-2	CASSLGTGSNYGYTF	TGTGCCAGCAGCTTAGGGACAGGATCGAACTATGGCTACACCTTC
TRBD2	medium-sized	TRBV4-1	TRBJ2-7	CASSQTLPHRLAHEQYF	TGCGCCAGCAGCCAGACCCTCCCCCACCGACTAGCCCACGAGCAGTACTTC
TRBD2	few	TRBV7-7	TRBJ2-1	CAANGTSGHEQFF	TGTGCTGCGAACGGGACTAGCGGACATGAGCAGTTCTTC
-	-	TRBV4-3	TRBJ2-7	CASSQGSLAPANEQYF	TGCGCCAGCAGCCAAGGTTCCCTAGCCCCGGCCAACGAGCAGTACTTC
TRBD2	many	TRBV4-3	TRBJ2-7	CASSQDRLAGYEQYF	TGCGCCAGCAGCCAAGATCGGCTAGCGGGGTACGAGCAGTACTTC
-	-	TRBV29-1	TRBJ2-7	CSVLGQGVTYEQYF	TGCAGCGTTCTAGGGCAGGGTGTAACCTACGAGCAGTACTTC
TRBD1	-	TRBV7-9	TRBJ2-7	CASSLVADRGTYEQYF	TGTGCCAGCAGCTTAGTAGCGGACAGGGGAACCTACGAGCAGTACTTC
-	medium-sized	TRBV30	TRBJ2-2	CAWTDIGAGELFF	TGTGCCTGGACGGATATCGGGGCCGGGGAGCTGTTTTTT
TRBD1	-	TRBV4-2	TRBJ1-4	CASSQEQGSWEKLFF	TGTGCCAGCAGCCAAGAACAGGGGAGTTGGGAAAAACTGTTTTTT
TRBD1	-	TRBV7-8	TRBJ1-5	CASSSHTPGTGGVAQHF	TGTGCCAGCAGCTCTCATACCCCCGGGACAGGGGGGGTGGCCCAGCATTTT
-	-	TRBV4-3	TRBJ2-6	CASSQSDSSTSGANVLTF	TGCGCCAGCAGCCAATCGGACAGTTCCACCTCTGGGGCCAACGTCCTGACTTTC
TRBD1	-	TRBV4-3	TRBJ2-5	CASSHNDRELETQYF	TGCGCCAGCAGCCACAATGACAGGGAACTCGAGACCCAGTACTTC
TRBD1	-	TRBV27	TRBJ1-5	CASSPWGAQGGNQPQHF	TGTGCCAGCAGTCCCTGGGGGGCACAGGGGGGGAATCAGCCCCAGCATTTT